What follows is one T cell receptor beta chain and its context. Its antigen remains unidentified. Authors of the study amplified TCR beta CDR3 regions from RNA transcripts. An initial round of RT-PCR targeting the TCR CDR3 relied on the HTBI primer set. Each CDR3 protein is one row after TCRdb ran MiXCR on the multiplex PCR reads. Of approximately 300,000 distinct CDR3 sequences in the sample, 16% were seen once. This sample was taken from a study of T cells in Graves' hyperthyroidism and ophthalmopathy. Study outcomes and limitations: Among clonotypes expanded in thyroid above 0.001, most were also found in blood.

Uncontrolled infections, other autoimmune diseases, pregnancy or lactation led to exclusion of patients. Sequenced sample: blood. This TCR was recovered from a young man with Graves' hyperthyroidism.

CDR3 sequence (DNA): TGCAGCGTTGACAGGGGTTCCTACAATGAGCAGTTCTTC. Amino acid sequence: CSVDRGSYNEQFF. The chain couples TRBV29-1 to TRBJ2-1, with D perhaps matching TRBD1 (6 bases). CDR1 and CDR2 (germline): SQVTM, ANQGSEA. CDR3 size: 13 residues. V was shortened by 3 bases and J by 1 base, with 7 bases between the two germline ends.